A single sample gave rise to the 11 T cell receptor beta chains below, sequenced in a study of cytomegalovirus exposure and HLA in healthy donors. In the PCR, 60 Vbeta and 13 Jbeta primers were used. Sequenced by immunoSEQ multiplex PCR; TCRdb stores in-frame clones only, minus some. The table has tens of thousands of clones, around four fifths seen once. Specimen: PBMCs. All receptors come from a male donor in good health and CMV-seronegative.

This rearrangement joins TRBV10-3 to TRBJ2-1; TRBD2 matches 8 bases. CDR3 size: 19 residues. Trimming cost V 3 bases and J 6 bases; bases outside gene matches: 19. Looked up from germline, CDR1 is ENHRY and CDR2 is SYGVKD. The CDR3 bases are TGTGCCATCAGTGACCCCCCAGCGGGAGTATTAACTCGTCCCAATGAGCAGTTCTTC. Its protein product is CAISDPPAGVLTRPNEQFF.

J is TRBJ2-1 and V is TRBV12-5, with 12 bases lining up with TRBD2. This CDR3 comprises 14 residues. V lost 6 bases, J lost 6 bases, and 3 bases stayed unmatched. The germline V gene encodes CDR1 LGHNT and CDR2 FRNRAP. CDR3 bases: TGTGCTAGTGGAGGACTAGCGGGATCCAATGAGCAGTTCTTC. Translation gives CASGGLAGSNEQFF. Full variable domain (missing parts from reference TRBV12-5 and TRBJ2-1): DARVTQTPRHKVTEMGQEVTMRCQPILGHNTVFWYRQTMMQGLELLAYFRNRAPLDDSGMPKDRFSAEMPDATLATLKIQPSEPRDSAVYFCASGGLAGSNEQFFGPGTRLTVL.

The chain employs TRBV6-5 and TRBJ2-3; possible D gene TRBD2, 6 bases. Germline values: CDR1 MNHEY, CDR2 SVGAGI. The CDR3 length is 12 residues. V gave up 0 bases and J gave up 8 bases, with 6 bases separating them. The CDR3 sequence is CASSYSGGTQYF. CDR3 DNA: TGTGCCAGCAGTTACTCGGGGGGTACGCAGTATTTT.

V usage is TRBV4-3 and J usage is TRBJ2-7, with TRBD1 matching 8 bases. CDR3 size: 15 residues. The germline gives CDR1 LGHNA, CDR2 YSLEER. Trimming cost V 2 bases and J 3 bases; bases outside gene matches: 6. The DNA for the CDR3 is TGCGCCAGCAGCCAATCTTGGACAGGGATCTACGAGCAGTACTTC. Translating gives CASSQSWTGIYEQYF.

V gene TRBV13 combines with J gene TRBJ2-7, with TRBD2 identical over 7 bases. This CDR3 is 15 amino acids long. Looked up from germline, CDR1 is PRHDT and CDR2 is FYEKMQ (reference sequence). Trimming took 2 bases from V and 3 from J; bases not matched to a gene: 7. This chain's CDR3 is CASSLREGINYEQYF. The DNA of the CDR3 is TGTGCCAGCAGCTTAAGGGAGGGAATCAACTACGAGCAGTACTTC.

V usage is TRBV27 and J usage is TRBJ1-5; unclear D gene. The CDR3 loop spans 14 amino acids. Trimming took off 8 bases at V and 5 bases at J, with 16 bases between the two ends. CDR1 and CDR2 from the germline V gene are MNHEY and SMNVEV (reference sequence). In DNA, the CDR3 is TGTGCCAGCGCCCCTGGAGGGCCGGATCAGCCCCAGCATTTT. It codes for CASAPGGPDQPQHF.

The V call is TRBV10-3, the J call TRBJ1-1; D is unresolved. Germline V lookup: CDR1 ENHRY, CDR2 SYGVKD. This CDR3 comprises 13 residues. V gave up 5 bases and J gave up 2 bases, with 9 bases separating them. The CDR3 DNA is TGTGCCATCAGTTACAGCTCCAACACTGAAGCTTTCTTT. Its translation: CAISYSSNTEAFF.

Here the CDR3 reads CATSTRTGGGEQFF. The CDR3 DNA reads as TGTGCCACCAGCACGCGGACAGGGGGCGGTGAGCAGTTCTTC. The chain carries TRBV15 and TRBJ2-1; 11 bases fit TRBD1. The CDR3 length is 14 residues. Germline trimming cut 4 bases from V and 9 bases from J; bases unmatched to any gene: 5. Germline-derived CDR1 and CDR2 are LNHNV and YYDKDF (reference sequence).

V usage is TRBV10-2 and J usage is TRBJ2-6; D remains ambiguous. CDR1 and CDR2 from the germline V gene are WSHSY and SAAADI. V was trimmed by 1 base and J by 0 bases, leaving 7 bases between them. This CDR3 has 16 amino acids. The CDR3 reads CASSEYHISGANVLTF. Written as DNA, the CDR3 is TGCGCCAGCAGTGAGTATCACATCTCTGGGGCCAACGTCCTGACTTTC.

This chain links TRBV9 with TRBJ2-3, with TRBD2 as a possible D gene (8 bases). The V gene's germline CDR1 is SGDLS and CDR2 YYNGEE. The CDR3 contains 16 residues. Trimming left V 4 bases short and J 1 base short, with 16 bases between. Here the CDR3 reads CASSPGGRGGTDTQYF. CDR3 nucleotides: TGTGCCAGCAGCCCAGGGGGGCGGGGGGGCACAGATACGCAGTATTTT.

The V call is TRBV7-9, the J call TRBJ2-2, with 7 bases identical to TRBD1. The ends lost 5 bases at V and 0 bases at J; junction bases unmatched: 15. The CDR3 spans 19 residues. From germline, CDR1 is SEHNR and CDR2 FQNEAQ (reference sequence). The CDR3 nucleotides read TGTGCCAGCAGCCGGAGACAGGGCCTGGGTAATACGAACACCGGGGAGCTGTTTTTT. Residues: CASSRRQGLGNTNTGELFF.